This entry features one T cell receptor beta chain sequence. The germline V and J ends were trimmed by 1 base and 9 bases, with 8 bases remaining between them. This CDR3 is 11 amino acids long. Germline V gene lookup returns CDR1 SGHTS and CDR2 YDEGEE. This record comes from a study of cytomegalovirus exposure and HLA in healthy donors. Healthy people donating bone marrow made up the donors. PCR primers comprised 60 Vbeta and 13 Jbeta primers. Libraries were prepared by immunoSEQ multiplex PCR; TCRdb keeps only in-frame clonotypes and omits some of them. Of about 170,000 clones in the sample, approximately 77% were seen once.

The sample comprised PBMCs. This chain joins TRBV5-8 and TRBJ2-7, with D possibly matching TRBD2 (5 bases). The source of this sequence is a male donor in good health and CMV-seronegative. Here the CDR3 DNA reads TGTGCCAGCAGCTTGTCGAGCGGGCAGTACTTC. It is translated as CASSLSSGQYF.